A single sample gave rise to the 13 T cell receptor beta chains below, sequenced in a study of spatial heterogeneity in lung cancer. Time point of the sample: sample taken at primary tumor resection. TCRdb used MiXCR to reprocess the 5' RACE reads, holding one entry per CDR3 protein. The sample includes approximately 3,000 distinct CDR3 sequences, roughly 3% of them seen just once. The sample in question was normal lung tissue next to the tumor, obtained at surgery. The origin of the receptors is a female donor with early-stage non-small cell lung cancer.

By frequency in the sample, this clonotype is medium-sized. CDR3: CASSWGQATEAFF. The CDR3 nucleotides read TGTGCCAGCAGCTGGGGACAGGCCACTGAAGCTTTCTTT. The chain is built from TRBV7-2 and TRBJ1-1; 8 bases are a match to TRBD1. J lost 4 bases, V lost 4 bases, and 2 bases had no gene match. The germline V gene encodes CDR1 SGHTA and CDR2 FQGNSA. The CDR3 loop spans 13 amino acids.

This clonotype has ten or more counts. The chain employs TRBV30 and TRBJ2-7; weak D call: TRBD1 (6 bases). This CDR3 is 14 amino acids long. V was shortened by 4 bases and J by 4 bases, with 17 bases between the two germline ends. Germline lookup yields CDR1 GTSNPN and CDR2 SVGIG (reference sequence). CDR3 amino acids: CAWTKQGFPYEQYF. CDR3 nucleotides: TGTGCCTGGACTAAACAGGGATTCCCTTACGAGCAGTACTTC. The whole variable domain, filled in from reference TRBV30 and TRBJ2-7, reads SQTIHQWPATLVQPVGSPLSLECTVEGTSNPNLYWYRQAAGRGLQLLFYSVGIGQISSEVPQNLSASRPQDRQFILSSKKLLLSDSGFYLCAWTKQGFPYEQYFGPGTRLTVT.

This clonotype is medium-sized. The chain uses TRBV2 and TRBJ1-4; 10 nucleotides align to TRBD1. There are 16 residues in the CDR3. Unmatched junction bases numbered 6, after V lost 0 bases and J lost 8 bases. Germline loops: CDR1 SNHLY, CDR2 FYNNEI. CDR3 amino acids: CASSEAGTGEGEKLFF. The CDR3 DNA is TGTGCCAGCAGTGAAGCGGGGACAGGGGAGGGAGAAAAACTGTTTTTT.

This clonotype was detected ten times or more. The chain has TRBV20-1 and TRBJ2-7, with D perhaps given as TRBD1 or TRBD2 (6 bases each). This CDR3 has 13 residues. Germline-derived CDR1 and CDR2 are DFQATT and SNEGSKA (reference sequence). V gave up 5 bases and J gave up 6 bases, with 17 bases separating them. The CDR3 nucleotides are TGCAGTGCTCGGGTCCGGGGGCTTCCCGAGCAGTACTTC. Translating it yields CSARVRGLPEQYF.

This clonotype is medium-sized. J is TRBJ2-5 and V is TRBV20-1, with 12 bases identical to TRBD2. V lost 3 bases, J lost 7 bases, and 12 bases stayed unmatched. The CDR3 totals 16 residues. Looked up from germline, CDR1 is DFQATT and CDR2 is SNEGSKA (reference sequence). The CDR3 loop is CSARLLAGGSVGTQYF. The CDR3 coding sequence is TGCAGTGCTAGGCTACTAGCGGGGGGTTCGGTCGGGACCCAGTACTTC.

By share of the sample, this clonotype is medium-sized (0.01 to 0.1%). The chain employs TRBV29-1 and TRBJ2-3; the D gene is possibly TRBD2 (6 bases). This CDR3 comprises 14 residues. The germline V gene encodes CDR1 SQVTM and CDR2 ANQGSEA. The V gene lost 6 bases and the J gene lost 1 base, with 14 bases spanning the gap. In nucleotides, the CDR3 is TGCAGCGTGGCCGCGGGGATACGCACAGATACGCAGTATTTT. This sequence encodes CSVAAGIRTDTQYF.

This clonotype is judged medium-sized. This chain uses TRBV20-1 with TRBJ1-4; possibly TRBD1 for D (6 bases). This CDR3 region has 15 residues. V lost 4 bases and J lost 0, with 12 bases in between. The V gene's germline CDR1 is DFQATT and CDR2 SNEGSKA (reference sequence). DNA for the CDR3: TGCAGTGCTACCCAGGACAGTGCAACTAATGAAAAACTGTTTTTT. This encodes CSATQDSATNEKLFF.

This clonotype was seen many times. This chain connects TRBV9 to TRBJ2-7; a weak D match, TRBD1 (6 bases). Trimming shortened V by 3 bases and J by 6 bases, and 13 bases separated the two germline ends. The CDR3 consists of 13 residues. CDR1 and CDR2 from the germline V gene are SGDLS and YYNGEE. The CDR3 here is CASSAHREGEQYF. For the CDR3, the DNA is TGTGCCAGCAGCGCCCACAGGGAAGGCGAGCAGTACTTC. Full variable domain (rest looked up from reference TRBV9 and TRBJ2-7): DSGVTQTPKHLITATGQRVTLRCSPRSGDLSVYWYQQSLDQGLQFLIQYYNGEERAKGNILERFSAQQFPDLHSELNLSSLELGDSALYFCASSAHREGEQYFGPGTRLTVT.

In its sample, this clonotype was seen many times. The genes are TRBV6-6 and TRBJ1-3; D is unclear. CDR1 is MNHNY and CDR2 is SVGAGI in the germline V gene (reference sequence). V was clipped by 6 bases and J by 8 bases, with 11 bases between them. This CDR3 is built from 12 residues. CDR3 DNA: TGTGCCAGCAGCGAACTAGGAGACACCATATATTTT. Residues: CASSELGDTIYF.

This clonotype showed up many times. The chain combines TRBV20-1 with TRBJ1-1; D remains unclear. Germline V gene data show CDR1 as DFQATT and CDR2 as SNEGSKA (reference sequence). The V gene lost 3 bases and the J gene lost 1 base, with 6 bases spanning the gap. CDR3 length: 12 residues. This chain's CDR3 is CSARRKNTEAFF. The CDR3 coding sequence is TGCAGTGCTAGGAGGAAGAACACTGAAGCTTTCTTT.

In this sample, this clonotype turned up many times. A read error may explain this, as a much larger clone is one base away. The chain recombines TRBV18 with TRBJ2-5; D may be TRBD1 or TRBD2 (5 bases each). Germline V gene lookup returns CDR1 KGHSH and CDR2 LQKENI. The CDR3 has 11 residues. CDR3 residues: CASSPAEGRCF. The CDR3 DNA reads TGTGCCAGCTCACCAGCTGAGGGGCGGTGCTTC.

This clonotype is labeled as medium-sized (0.01 to 0.1%). The chain joins TRBV19 to TRBJ2-1; D might be TRBD2 (5 bases). Trimming shortened V by 4 bases and J by 0 bases, and 10 bases separated the two germline ends. In germline, CDR1 is LNHDA, CDR2 SQIVND (reference sequence). This CDR3 spans 15 amino acids. CDR3: CASSTLESSYNEQFF. CDR3 in DNA: TGTGCCAGTAGTACACTAGAGAGCTCCTACAATGAGCAGTTCTTC.

This clonotype was counted ten times or more. This rearrangement joins TRBV20-1 to TRBJ1-5, with D uncertain. V lost 6 bases to trimming and J lost 13 bases, with 28 bases between them. In germline, CDR1 is DFQATT, CDR2 SNEGSKA (reference sequence). The CDR3 totals 15 residues. CDR3 protein: CSARPGRPLNHHQHF. The CDR3 bases are TGCAGTGCCAGACCCGGGCGACCCCTCAACCATCATCAGCATTTT.